The 29 T cell receptor beta chains presented below share a single source sample, sequenced in a study of blood T cell repertoires in COVID-19. Measured with immunoSEQ multiplex PCR; TCRdb has only the in-frame clones, and not every one. This table holds about half a million clones, 70% to 90% found once. What was sequenced was peripheral blood. The receptor set was obtained from a human donor in a cohort sampled during active COVID-19.

This clone was seen many times. The chain employs TRBV10-3 and TRBJ1-5, with unresolved D. Per the germline V gene, CDR1 is ENHRY and CDR2 is SYGVKD. This CDR3 is 15 amino acids long. Trimming stripped 2 bases from V and 0 bases from J, with 8 bases between. CDR3 DNA sequence: TGTGCCATCAGTGAGGCAACTAATAGCAATCAGCCCCAGCATTTT. Protein: CAISEATNSNQPQHF.

This clone was found once. The chain combines TRBV6-2 or TRBV6-3 with TRBJ2-2; 11 bases agree with TRBD2. This CDR3 comprises 15 residues. Germline lookup yields CDR1 MNHEY and CDR2 SVGEGT. With V trimmed by 5 bases and J by 6 bases, 5 bases remained unmatched. The chain's CDR3 is CASSPGLAAAGELFF. The CDR3 coding sequence is TGTGCCAGCAGTCCGGGACTAGCGGCGGCCGGGGAGCTGTTTTTT.

V usage is TRBV2 and J usage is TRBJ1-2, with 7 bases that match TRBD1. CDR3 length: 16 amino acids. V was clipped by 3 bases and J by 3 bases; unmatched bases: 10. Germline V gene sequence: CDR1 SNHLY, CDR2 FYNNEI. The CDR3 DNA sequence: TGTGCCAGCAGTGACCCGGGACAGACCTTTGACTATGGCTACACCTTC. Its protein is CASSDPGQTFDYGYTF. Full variable domain (remainder filled in from reference TRBV2 and TRBJ1-2): EPEVTQTPSHQVTQMGQEVILRCVPISNHLYFYWYRQILGQKVEFLVSFYNNEISEKSEIFDDQFSVERPDGSNFTLKIRSTKLEDSAMYFCASSDPGQTFDYGYTFGSGTRLTVV.

J is TRBJ2-5 and V is TRBV11-3; 11 positions match TRBD2. J gave up 3 bases and V 5 bases, and 5 bases lay outside the gene matches. The CDR3 has 15 residues. Germline V gene lookup returns CDR1 SGHNT and CDR2 YENEEA. The chain's CDR3 is CASSPRLAGKETQYF. CDR3 nucleotides: TGTGCCAGCAGCCCCCGACTAGCGGGAAAAGAGACCCAGTACTTC. The variable domain in full, completed from reference TRBV11-3 and TRBJ2-5, reads EAGVVQSPRYKIIEKKQPVAFWCNPISGHNTLYWYLQNLGQGPELLIRYENEEAVDDSQLPKDRFSAERLKGVDSTLKIQPAELGDSAVYLCASSPRLAGKETQYFGPGTRLLVL.

V usage is TRBV9 and J usage is TRBJ1-2; 7 positions agree with TRBD1. The V and J ends lost 0 bases and 12 bases, in that order; junction bases with no gene match: 8. CDR1 SGDLS and CDR2 YYNGEE come from the germline V gene. The CDR3 extends over 13 amino acids. The CDR3 loop reads CASSVGDRAAHTF. For the CDR3, the DNA is TGTGCCAGCAGCGTAGGAGACAGGGCCGCGCACACCTTC.

This chain uses TRBV5-1 with TRBJ2-4, with D maybe TRBD2 (6 bases). The CDR3 totals 18 residues. Germline assignment: CDR1 SGHRS and CDR2 YFSETQ. Trimming took 4 bases from V and 3 from J, leaving 23 bases between them. CDR3 loop: CASSPPEGRTIGKNIQYF. The CDR3 DNA reads as TGCGCCAGCAGCCCCCCTGAGGGGAGGACTATTGGCAAAAACATTCAGTACTTC.

This clone has a single count. Different DNA sequences within this sample yield the same CDR3. The V call is TRBV9, the J call TRBJ2-2; perhaps TRBD2 as D (6 bases). Trimming shortened V by 0 bases and J by 7 bases, and 13 bases separated the two germline ends. The CDR3 covers 15 residues. Germline CDR1 and CDR2: SGDLS and YYNGEE. The CDR3 loop is CASSVVPGGDGELFF. CDR3 nucleotides: TGTGCCAGCAGCGTAGTCCCTGGAGGGGACGGGGAGCTGTTTTTT.

The V gene is TRBV15, the J gene TRBJ1-2, with 7 bases identical to TRBD1. The CDR3 has 14 residues. The germline gives CDR1 LNHNV, CDR2 YYDKDF (reference sequence). Trimming took 1 base from V and 10 from J; bases not matched to a gene: 9. CDR3 bases: TGTGCCACCAGCAGAGGGGGAACAGGGGATAACTACACCTTC. Encoded protein: CATSRGGTGDNYTF.

This clone is a singleton in its sample. The V call is TRBV10-1, the J call TRBJ2-1, with TRBD2 matching 11 bases. This CDR3 is built from 14 residues. J lost 10 bases, V lost 6 bases, and 8 bases had no gene match. The germline V gene has CDR1 WNHNN and CDR2 SYGVQD (reference sequence). CDR3 DNA: TGCGCCAGCAGCACCGGGACTAGCGGCCGGGAGCAGTTCTTC. Protein sequence: CASSTGTSGREQFF.

In regard to this clone: The same CDR3 arises from other DNA sequences in this sample as well. The V gene is TRBV3-1 (or the pseudogene TRBV3-2), the J gene TRBJ1-1; D not certain. The length of the CDR3 is 13 residues. Germline V gene data show CDR1 as LGHDT and CDR2 as YNNKEL (reference sequence). With 1 base removed from V and 2 bases from J, the gap between germline ends came to 5 bases. The CDR3 loop is CASSQGGNTEAFF. The CDR3 nucleotides are TGTGCCAGCAGCCAAGGAGGAAACACTGAAGCTTTCTTT.

Of note for this clone: Other DNA sequences within the sample encode an identical CDR3. This chain joins TRBV18 and TRBJ2-7; weak D call: TRBD2 (5 bases). The V end lost 1 base, the J end lost 2 bases, and 6 bases lay between the germline ends. From germline, CDR1 is KGHSH and CDR2 LQKENI. The CDR3 has 13 residues. As DNA, the CDR3 is TGTGCCAGCTCACCACAGGGAGCCTACGAGCAGTACTTC. Residues: CASSPQGAYEQYF.

This clone showed up just a few times. V is TRBV20-1 and J is TRBJ2-2, with a possible D match to TRBD1 (6 bases). In germline, CDR1 is DFQATT, CDR2 SNEGSKA (reference sequence). V lost 3 bases and J 0 bases, leaving 14 bases between the germline ends. The CDR3 has 16 residues. As DNA, the CDR3 is TGCAGTGCTAGTGCGCAGGGGCCAACGAACACCGGGGAGCTGTTTTTT. This translates into CSASAQGPTNTGELFF.

J is TRBJ1-2 and V is TRBV4-3; TRBD1 is a possible D gene (6 bases). With 4 bases removed from V and 1 base from J, the gap between germline ends came to 10 bases. Germline V gene sequence: CDR1 LGHNA, CDR2 YSLEER. The CDR3 has 14 residues. CDR3 nucleotides: TGCGCCAGCAGCCCAGGACAGAATAACTATGGCTACACCTTC. Translating it yields CASSPGQNNYGYTF.

This rearrangement joins TRBV29-1 to TRBJ1-4; D unresolved. Germline CDR1 and CDR2: SQVTM and ANQGSEA. The CDR3 contains 13 residues. V lost 4 bases, J lost 7 bases, and 13 bases lay in between. This chain's CDR3 is CSVGGEASEKLFF. The CDR3 DNA reads as TGCAGCGTTGGGGGAGAGGCAAGTGAAAAACTGTTTTTT. Using reference TRBV29-1 and TRBJ1-4 for the parts outside the CDR3, the full variable domain is SAVISQKPSRDICQRGTSLTIQCQVDSQVTMMFWYRQQPGQSLTLIATANQGSEATYESGFVIDKFPISRPNLTFSTLTVSNMSPEDSSIYLCSVGGEASEKLFFGSGTQLSVL.

The chain is built from TRBV27 and TRBJ2-7; 11 bases match TRBD1. After removal of 3 bases from V and 2 bases from J, the junction contained 6 bases not matched to a gene. This CDR3 comprises 16 residues. The germline gives CDR1 MNHEY, CDR2 SMNVEV (reference sequence). The CDR3 reads CASSFPGQGAAYEQYF. As DNA, the CDR3 is TGTGCCAGCAGTTTCCCCGGACAGGGGGCCGCCTACGAGCAGTACTTC.

The V and J genes are TRBV2 and TRBJ2-2, with 7 positions matching TRBD2. Germline V CDR1 and CDR2: SNHLY, FYNNEI. The CDR3 runs to 14 residues. CDR3 coding DNA: TGTGCTACGGGACGAGGGAGGGCCACCGGGGAGCTGTTTTTT. The encoded protein is CATGRGRATGELFF.

The rearrangement links TRBV9 to TRBJ2-6; TRBD1 might be the D (5 bases). The germline V gene encodes CDR1 SGDLS and CDR2 YYNGEE. Trimming shortened V by 2 bases and J by 4 bases, and 13 bases separated the two germline ends. The CDR3 sequence is 16 residues long. The CDR3 loop reads CASSVQGPTGANVLTF. In DNA form, the CDR3 reads TGTGCCAGCAGCGTGCAGGGTCCCACAGGGGCCAACGTCCTGACTTTC.

V usage is TRBV11-2 and J usage is TRBJ1-5; maybe TRBD1 (6 bases). CDR3 length: 16 amino acids. Germline CDR1 reads SGHAT; CDR2 reads FQNNGV. Trimming stripped 1 base from V and 2 bases from J, with 12 bases between. Here the CDR3 DNA reads TGTGCCAGCAGCTTAGGTGTTGGGGGCGGCAATCAGCCCCAGCATTTT. This sequence encodes CASSLGVGGGNQPQHF.

This chain joins TRBV10-3 and TRBJ1-1; D is undetermined. V lost 0 bases and J lost 8, with 13 bases in between. Germline-derived CDR1 and CDR2 are ENHRY and SYGVKD. The CDR3 has 14 amino acids. For the CDR3, the DNA is TGTGCCATCAGTGAGTCCCGAGCCACCCCGGAAGCTTTCTTT. Its protein product is CAISESRATPEAFF.

This clone has only a few counts. The chain recombines TRBV30 with TRBJ2-7; possibly TRBD2 for D (6 bases). Germline V gives CDR1 GTSNPN, CDR2 SVGIG (reference sequence). The CDR3 has 14 residues. V was shortened by 2 bases and J by 4 bases, with 15 bases between the two germline ends. The CDR3 DNA follows: TGTGCCTGGAGTAACCGGGAGTTTTTATACGAGCAGTACTTC. It codes for CAWSNREFLYEQYF.

This sequence joins TRBV7-2 and TRBJ1-1; 9 positions agree with TRBD1. CDR3 length: 17 residues. Germline values: CDR1 SGHTA, CDR2 FQGNSA. V shed 5 bases and J 0 bases; nucleotides not matched to a gene: 10. DNA for the CDR3: TGTGCCAGCAGCGTAGGACAGGGGAGAGCGTTGAACACTGAAGCTTTCTTT. Translated, it gives CASSVGQGRALNTEAFF.

The chain carries TRBV7-2 and TRBJ1-6; no reliable D call. V lost 1 base and J lost 14, with 9 bases in between. CDR1 SGHTA and CDR2 FQGNSA come from the germline V gene. The CDR3 runs 12 residues. For the CDR3, the DNA is TGTGCCAGCAGCTTAGGAGCCGCCACCCTCCACTTT. Its protein product is CASSLGAATLHF. Drawing the rest from reference TRBV7-2 and TRBJ1-6, the complete variable domain is GAGVSQSPSNKVTEKGKDVELRCDPISGHTALYWYRQSLGQGLEFLIYFQGNSAPDKSGLPSDRFSAERTGGSVSTLTIQRTQQEDSAVYLCASSLGAATLHFGNGTRLTVT.

The chain has TRBV18 and TRBJ2-2; 14 positions agree with TRBD2. Germline CDR1 KGHSH, CDR2 LQKENI. Trimming at V came to 5 bases and at J to 4 bases, leaving 9 bases not matched to a gene. The CDR3 consists of 18 residues. CDR3 amino acids: CASSYGLAGGAGTGELFF. The CDR3 region has the DNA TGTGCCAGCTCATACGGACTAGCGGGAGGAGCCGGCACCGGGGAGCTGTTTTTT.

The chain combines TRBV5-1 with TRBJ1-1; D not resolved. This CDR3 comprises 15 residues. Germline lookup yields CDR1 SGHRS and CDR2 YFSETQ. The V and J ends lost 2 bases and 1 base respectively, with 12 bases between them. The CDR3 nucleotides are TGCGCCAGCAGCTTAGAATCCCGGGGGAACACTGAAGCTTTCTTT. Translating it yields CASSLESRGNTEAFF.

The chain uses TRBV19 and TRBJ2-1, with TRBD1 matching 9 bases. The CDR3 contains 14 residues. The germline V gene encodes CDR1 LNHDA and CDR2 SQIVND (reference sequence). Trimming took 6 bases from V and 8 from J; bases not matched to a gene: 8. The chain's CDR3 is CASRQIQGADEQFF. In nucleotides, the CDR3 is TGTGCCAGTAGACAAATACAGGGGGCCGATGAGCAGTTCTTC. Full variable domain (rest looked up from reference TRBV19 and TRBJ2-1): DGGITQSPKYLFRKEGQNVTLSCEQNLNHDAMYWYRQDPGQGLRLIYYSQIVNDFQKGDIAEGYSVSREKKESFPLTVTSAQKNPTAFYLCASRQIQGADEQFFGPGTRLTVL.

V usage is TRBV2 and J usage is TRBJ1-2; 8 bases align to TRBD1. Germline lookup yields CDR1 SNHLY and CDR2 FYNNEI. The CDR3 is 14 amino acids. Trimming cost V 6 bases and J 4 bases; bases outside gene matches: 7. Written as DNA, the CDR3 is TGTGCCAGCAGAACGGGACAGGAAGCCTATGGCTACACCTTC. The encoded protein is CASRTGQEAYGYTF.

This sequence joins TRBV3-1 (or the pseudogene TRBV3-2) and TRBJ2-3, with 7 positions matching TRBD2. The CDR3 is 17 amino acids. V dropped 1 base and J dropped 1; count of bases not matched to a gene: 8. The germline gives CDR1 LGHDT, CDR2 YNNKEL (reference sequence). The CDR3 loop is CASSQAYGGRGTDTQYF. The CDR3 DNA reads TGTGCCAGCAGCCAAGCCTATGGGGGGAGGGGCACAGATACGCAGTATTTT.

The chain uses TRBV30 and TRBJ2-7, with a tentative D call TRBD2 (6 bases). Germline CDR1 is GTSNPN and CDR2 is SVGIG (reference sequence). CDR3 size: 11 residues. Between the trimmed V and J ends, which lost 1 base and 7 bases, there was a span of 8 bases. As DNA, the CDR3 is TGTGCCTGGAGTGCGGGGGAAGAGCAGTACTTC. This translates into CAWSAGEEQYF.

The CDR3 region is CASNLRGSSGKETQYF. The CDR3 DNA is TGTGCCAGCAACCTCCGGGGGTCTAGCGGGAAAGAGACCCAGTACTTC. V gene TRBV2 combines with J gene TRBJ2-5, with 9 bases identical to TRBD2. V dropped 7 bases and J dropped 3; count of bases not matched to a gene: 12. Looked up from germline, CDR1 is SNHLY and CDR2 is FYNNEI. The CDR3 runs to 16 residues.